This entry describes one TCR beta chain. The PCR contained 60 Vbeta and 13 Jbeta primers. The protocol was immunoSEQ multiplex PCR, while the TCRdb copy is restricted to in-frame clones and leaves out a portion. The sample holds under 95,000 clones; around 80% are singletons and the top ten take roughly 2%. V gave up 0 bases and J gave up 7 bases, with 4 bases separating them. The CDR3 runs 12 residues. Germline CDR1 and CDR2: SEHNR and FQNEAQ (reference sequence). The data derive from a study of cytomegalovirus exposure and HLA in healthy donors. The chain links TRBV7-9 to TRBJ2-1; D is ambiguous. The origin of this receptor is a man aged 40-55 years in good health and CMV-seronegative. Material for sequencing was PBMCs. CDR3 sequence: CASSLAANEQFF. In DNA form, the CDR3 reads TGTGCCAGCAGCTTAGCGGCAAATGAGCAGTTCTTC.